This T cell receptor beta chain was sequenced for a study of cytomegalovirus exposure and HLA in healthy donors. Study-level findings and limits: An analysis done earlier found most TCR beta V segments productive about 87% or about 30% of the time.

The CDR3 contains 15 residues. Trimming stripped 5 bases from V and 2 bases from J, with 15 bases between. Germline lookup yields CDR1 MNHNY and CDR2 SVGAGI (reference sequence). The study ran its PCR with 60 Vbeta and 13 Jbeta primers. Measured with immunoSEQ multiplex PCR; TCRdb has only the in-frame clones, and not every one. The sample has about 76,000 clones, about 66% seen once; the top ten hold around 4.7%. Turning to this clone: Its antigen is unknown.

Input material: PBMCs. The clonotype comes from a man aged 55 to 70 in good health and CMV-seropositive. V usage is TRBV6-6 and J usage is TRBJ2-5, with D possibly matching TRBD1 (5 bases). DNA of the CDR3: TGTGCCAGCAGTCCGGACATTTTTTCGCAAGAGACCCAGTACTTC. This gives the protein CASSPDIFSQETQYF.